The rows below give T cell receptor beta chains drawn from one sample of a study of CD8+CD57+ T cells in acquired aplastic anemia. A single record per CDR3 protein comes from TCRdb applying MiXCR to the reads. Of 150,000 to 200,000 distinct CDR3 sequences listed, about 47% are singletons. Sequences were obtained from sorted CD4+, CD8+, or CD8+CD57+ T cells (not recorded which) from PBMCs. Receptor source: a human donor in good health. Both conserved end residues are part of each CDR3. The D gene is left open where the match is weak. Size is stated for part of the rows, as once, few or many counts, or as a class when the clone is expanded.

many	TRBV6-2/TRBV6-3	.	TRBJ2-7	TGTGCCAGCAATCCAATCTTAGACAGATCAAACTTC	CASNPILDRSNF
.	TRBV28	.	TRBJ1-5	TGTGCCAGCAGTTCCTCAGGGTTTGACATCAATCAGCCCCAGCATTTT	CASSSSGFDINQPQHF
.	TRBV5-1	TRBD2	TRBJ2-2	TGCGCCAGCAGCTTGGTGGCTAGCGGATACACCGGGGAGCTGTTTTTT	CASSLVASGYTGELFF
many	TRBV11-2	.	TRBJ2-1	TGTGCCAGCAGCTTTACGACTATTCGAAACAATGAGCAGTTCTTC	CASSFTTIRNNEQFF
many	TRBV25-1	.	TRBJ1-1	TGTGCCAGCAGTGACTCGGACGGCAGGAACACTGAAGCTTTCTTT	CASSDSDGRNTEAFF
many	TRBV2	.	TRBJ2-2	TGTGCCAGCAGTGAAGGCAGACCCATCACCGGGGAGCTGTTTTTT	CASSEGRPITGELFF
once	TRBV3-1	.	TRBJ1-6	TGTGCCAGCAGCCAAGGACAGAACCACAATTCACCCCTCCACTTT	CASSQGQNHNSPLHF
many	TRBV7-8	.	TRBJ1-1	TGTGCCAGCAGCTTAAGGAGAGAGGTCAGGGCGAACACTGAAGCTTTCTTT	CASSLRREVRANTEAFF
once	TRBV7-9	TRBD1	TRBJ1-5	TGTGCCAGCAGCATCGCCGGGACAGCTCAGCCCCAGCATTTT	CASSIAGTAQPQHF
many	TRBV27	TRBD1	TRBJ1-2	TGTGCCAGCAGTTCTCTGGGACAGGGGGATCATGGCTACACCTTC	CASSSLGQGDHGYTF
.	TRBV2	.	TRBJ1-1	TGTGCCAGCAGTGTAGGGCAGCAGAACACTGAAGCTTTCTTT	CASSVGQQNTEAFF
.	TRBV5-1	.	TRBJ1-3	TGCGCCAGCAGCTCGCGGACGGGTGGAAACACCATATATTTT	CASSSRTGGNTIYF
many	TRBV7-2	.	TRBJ1-3	TGTGCCAGCAGCTTAGACGGAAACACCATATATTTT	CASSLDGNTIYF
.	TRBV25-1	.	TRBJ2-3	TGTGCCAGCAGTGAATTTCTAGCGAACACAGATACGCAGTATTTT	CASSEFLANTDTQYF
few	TRBV19	.	TRBJ2-5	TGTGCCAGCCCAGGTGGGGGAGAGACCCAGTACTTC	CASPGGGETQYF
.	TRBV29-1	.	TRBJ1-1	TGCAGCGTTGATCAAGGGGACACTGAAGCTTTCTTT	CSVDQGDTEAFF
many	TRBV5-1	.	TRBJ1-1	TGCGCCAGCAGCCCGGGCAGGGTATACACTGAAGCTTTCTTT	CASSPGRVYTEAFF
many	TRBV27	TRBD1	TRBJ1-1	TGTGCCAGCCGCAAGTGGGACAGGTCGAACACTGAAGCTTTCTTT	CASRKWDRSNTEAFF